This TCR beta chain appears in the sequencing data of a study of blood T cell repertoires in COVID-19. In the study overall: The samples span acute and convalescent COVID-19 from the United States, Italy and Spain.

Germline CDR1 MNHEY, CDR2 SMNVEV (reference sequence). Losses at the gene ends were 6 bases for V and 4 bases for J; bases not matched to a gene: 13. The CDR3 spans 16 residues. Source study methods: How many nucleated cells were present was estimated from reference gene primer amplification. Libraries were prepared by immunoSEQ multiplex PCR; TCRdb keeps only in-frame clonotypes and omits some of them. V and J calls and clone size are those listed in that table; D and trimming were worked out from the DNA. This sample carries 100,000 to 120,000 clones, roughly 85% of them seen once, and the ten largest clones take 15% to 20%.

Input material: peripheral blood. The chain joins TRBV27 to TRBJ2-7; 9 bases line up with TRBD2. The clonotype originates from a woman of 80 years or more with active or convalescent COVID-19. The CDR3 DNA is TGTGCCAGCAGGGGTTCTAGCGGGATCCCCGGGTACGAGCAGTACTTC. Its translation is CASRGSSGIPGYEQYF.